Included here is one T cell receptor beta chain sequence, with context. These data belong to a study of lymphopenia after photon versus proton radiotherapy. Here immunoSEQ multiplex PCR was the method, and the copy in TCRdb shows in-frame clones only, minus some. Of around 59,000 clones in the sample, 65% to 85% are singletons; the top ten hold around 2%. The origin of this receptor is a man between 60 and 75 years old with pancreatic cancer. This specimen consisted of peripheral blood, obtained from a patient treated with proton-based radiotherapy.

The CDR3 DNA follows: TGTGCCAGCAGTGGAACTAGCGGGAGGCCAGATGAGACCCAGTACTTC. It encodes CASSGTSGRPDETQYF. The rearrangement uses TRBV2 and TRBJ2-5; TRBD2 agrees at 12 bases. CDR1 is SNHLY, CDR2 FYNNEI, per germline. CDR3 length: 16 amino acids. J gave up 5 bases and V 4 bases, and 8 bases lay outside the gene matches.